These T cell receptor beta chains were read from a single sample in a study of shared clonotypes between healthy human individuals. Produced via immunoSEQ multiplex PCR; TCRdb's table is partial and in-frame only. The table has approximately 1.1 million clones, about 80% seen once. Sequencing input: memory CD4+ T cells from PBMCs. The receptors were sampled from a man aged 18 to 30 in good health. Some clones in this sample may be carry-over from other donors' samples. CDR3s include the opening cysteine and the closing phenylalanine or tryptophan. The order of the fields is V gene, clone size, D gene, J gene, CDR3 DNA, CDR3 protein. A D gene is named only where the DNA matches it firmly. The size entry is marked missing in some rows and otherwise reads once, few, many or a size class.

V: TRBV4-1
size: -
D: -
J: TRBJ1-3
DNA: TGCGCTGGCGCTAGAAGCTCTGGAAACACCATATATTTT
CDR3: CAGARSSGNTIYF

V: TRBV27
size: -
D: -
J: TRBJ1-5
DNA: TGTGCCAGCAGTTTACAAAGCAATCAGCCCCAGCATTTT
CDR3: CASSLQSNQPQHF

V: TRBV9
size: many
D: -
J: TRBJ1-1
DNA: TGTGCCAGCAGCGTACATGACAGTACTGAAGCTTTCTTT
CDR3: CASSVHDSTEAFF

V: TRBV10-3
size: -
D: -
J: TRBJ2-1
DNA: TGTGCCATCAGGGGAGCCGGGCCCTACAATGAGCAGTTCTTC
CDR3: CAIRGAGPYNEQFF

V: TRBV5-1
size: -
D: -
J: TRBJ2-7
DNA: TGCGCCAGCAGCCCGGATGCCGGGACAAGCTACGAGCAGTACTTC
CDR3: CASSPDAGTSYEQYF

V: TRBV28
size: -
D: -
J: TRBJ1-2
DNA: TGTGCCAGCAGTCCCCTCGGTGGGGGGGCGCTATCTGTGAGCTACACCTTC
CDR3: CASSPLGGGALSVSYTF

V: TRBV5-4
size: -
D: -
J: TRBJ1-1
DNA: TGTGCCAGCAGCAAGGCAGAGACAGGTAGGAACACTGAAGCTTTCTTT
CDR3: CASSKAETGRNTEAFF

V: TRBV19
size: few
D: TRBD1
J: TRBJ1-5
DNA: TGTGCCAGTAGTATAGATGGCAGGGGGCCAGGGCAGCCCCAGCATTTT
CDR3: CASSIDGRGPGQPQHF

V: TRBV25-1
size: -
D: TRBD2
J: TRBJ2-3
DNA: TGTGCCAGCAGTCTTAGCGGGTTCCCAGATACGCAGTATTTT
CDR3: CASSLSGFPDTQYF

V: TRBV6-5
size: -
D: TRBD1
J: TRBJ2-7
DNA: TGTGCCAGCAGTTACAGAAGACAGGGCCACTTCGAGCAGTACTTC
CDR3: CASSYRRQGHFEQYF

V: TRBV18
size: -
D: TRBD2
J: TRBJ2-7
DNA: TGTGCCAGCTCACCTAGCGGGAGGGTTTACGAGCAGTACTTC
CDR3: CASSPSGRVYEQYF

V: TRBV4-1
size: few
D: -
J: TRBJ1-4
DNA: TGCGCCAGCAGCCAAGATCAAACCAGGGGCCTTCCTAATGAAAAACTGTTTTTT
CDR3: CASSQDQTRGLPNEKLFF

V: TRBV18
size: -
D: -
J: TRBJ1-1
DNA: TGTGCCAGCTCACCATCTCCCACCCGGCCCTTAGGCATGAACACTGAAGCTTTCTTT
CDR3: CASSPSPTRPLGMNTEAFF

V: TRBV6-1
size: -
D: TRBD1
J: TRBJ1-5
DNA: TGTGCCAGCCGCGTTCAGGGGGGGAGAGGTCAGCCCCAGCATTTT
CDR3: CASRVQGGRGQPQHF

V: TRBV7-2
size: -
D: TRBD1
J: TRBJ2-2
DNA: TGTGCCAGCAGAACATGGGACAGCTCGGTCAACACCGGGGAGCTGTTTTTT
CDR3: CASRTWDSSVNTGELFF

V: TRBV29-1
size: -
D: TRBD2
J: TRBJ2-1
DNA: TGCAGCGTTACGACTAGCAGTAATGAGCAGTTCTTC
CDR3: CSVTTSSNEQFF

V: TRBV7-3
size: -
D: TRBD2
J: TRBJ2-1
DNA: TGTGCCAGCAGCTTAAAGACTAGCGGGAGTGATGAGCAGTTCTTC
CDR3: CASSLKTSGSDEQFF

V: TRBV7-2
size: -
D: TRBD2
J: TRBJ2-5
DNA: TGTGCCAGCATCCCCGGAAGCGGGGGGTGGGAGACCCAGTACTTC
CDR3: CASIPGSGGWETQYF

V: TRBV30
size: few
D: -
J: TRBJ2-5
DNA: TGTGCCTGGAGTCGGTGGGGGGTTGCGGGAGAGACCCAGTACTTC
CDR3: CAWSRWGVAGETQYF

V: TRBV28
size: -
D: -
J: TRBJ1-2
DNA: TGTGCCAGCAGTTTCTGGGGGGCCTGGTATGGCTACACCTTC
CDR3: CASSFWGAWYGYTF

V: TRBV20-1
size: -
D: -
J: TRBJ2-3
DNA: TGCAGTGCCATAAAAACAGATACGCAGTATTTT
CDR3: CSAIKTDTQYF

V: TRBV4-1
size: -
D: -
J: TRBJ1-1
DNA: TGCGCCAGCAGCCAAGATCCCACAACAGGAATGAACACTGAAGCTTTCTTT
CDR3: CASSQDPTTGMNTEAFF

V: TRBV18
size: -
D: -
J: TRBJ2-5
DNA: TGTGCCAGCTCACCAGGGTGGGACGAGACCCAGTACTTC
CDR3: CASSPGWDETQYF

V: TRBV5-1
size: -
D: TRBD2
J: TRBJ2-3
DNA: TGCGCCAGCAGCCTGTTCAGCGGGAGAGGGGGGAGCACAGATACGCAGTATTTT
CDR3: CASSLFSGRGGSTDTQYF

V: TRBV27
size: -
D: -
J: TRBJ1-2
DNA: TGTGCCAGCAGTTTATTCCCCGGTGCGCCGAACTATGGCTACACCTTC
CDR3: CASSLFPGAPNYGYTF